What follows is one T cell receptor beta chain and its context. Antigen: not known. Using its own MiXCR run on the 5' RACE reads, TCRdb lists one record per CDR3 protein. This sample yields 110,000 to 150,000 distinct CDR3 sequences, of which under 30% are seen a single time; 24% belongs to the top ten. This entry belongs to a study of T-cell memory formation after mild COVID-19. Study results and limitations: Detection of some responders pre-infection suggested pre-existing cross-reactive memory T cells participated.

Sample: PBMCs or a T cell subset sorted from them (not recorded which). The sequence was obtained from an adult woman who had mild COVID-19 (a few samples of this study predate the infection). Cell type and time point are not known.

The CDR3 nucleotides read TGCGCCAGCAGCCAAGATGGGGCAGGGATCGGATACGAGCAGTACTTC. This gives the protein CASSQDGAGIGYEQYF. The V gene is TRBV4-3, the J gene TRBJ2-7, with a possible D match to TRBD1 (5 bases). The V end lost 0 bases, the J end lost 4 bases, and 16 bases lay between the germline ends. The CDR3 length is 16 residues. Germline assignment: CDR1 LGHNA and CDR2 YSLEER.